Listed below are T cell receptor beta chains from one sample, sequenced in a study of shared clonotypes between healthy human individuals. Produced via immunoSEQ multiplex PCR; TCRdb's table is partial and in-frame only. The sample contains hundreds of thousands of clones, just over 75% of which appear only once. The sample comprised PBMCs. These receptors were taken from a woman aged 40 to 50 in good health. Some clones in this sample may be carry-over from other donors' samples. CDR3s include the opening cysteine and the closing phenylalanine or tryptophan. The D gene is left open where the match is weak. Only some rows state a clone size, as once, few, many or a class for expanded clones.

abundance	v_gene	j_gene	d_gene	CDR3aa	CDR3nt
once	TRBV25-1	TRBJ2-2	NA	CASSEYGMGGGDTGELFF	TGTGCCAGCAGTGAATATGGGATGGGGGGCGGCGACACCGGGGAGCTGTTTTTT
NA	TRBV7-2	TRBJ2-1	NA	CASSLFSAGTNNEQFF	TGTGCCAGCAGCTTATTCTCCGCCGGGACAAACAATGAGCAGTTCTTC
NA	TRBV7-2	TRBJ2-3	NA	CASSLAIQGTDTQYF	TGTGCCAGCAGCTTAGCCATTCAGGGGACCGATACGCAGTATTTT
NA	TRBV19	TRBJ2-1	NA	CASGSFNEQFF	TGTGCCAGTGGTTCGTTCAATGAGCAGTTCTTC
NA	TRBV19	TRBJ2-7	TRBD1	CASSPGSGQATYEQYF	TGTGCCAGTAGTCCCGGGTCAGGACAGGCGACCTACGAGCAGTACTTC
NA	TRBV29-1	TRBJ2-3	NA	CSGKGRLTDTQYF	TGCAGCGGAAAGGGGAGGTTGACAGATACGCAGTATTTT
NA	TRBV27	TRBJ1-6	NA	CASSLSWESPLHF	TGTGCCAGCAGTTTATCTTGGGAGTCACCCCTCCACTTT
few	TRBV9	TRBJ1-1	NA	CASSVDVGGTEAFF	TGTGCCAGCAGCGTAGATGTGGGGGGGACTGAAGCTTTCTTT
NA	TRBV6-1	TRBJ2-7	NA	CASSDHTDGPKQYF	TGTGCCAGCAGTGACCACACGGACGGTCCCAAGCAGTACTTC
NA	TRBV5-1	TRBJ2-1	TRBD2	CASSFPSGSYNEQFF	TGCGCCAGCAGCTTTCCTAGCGGGAGCTACAATGAGCAGTTCTTC
NA	TRBV27	TRBJ2-7	NA	CASSFSRGPYEQYF	TGTGCCAGCAGTTTCTCCCGGGGCCCCTACGAGCAGTACTTC
NA	TRBV5-4	TRBJ1-2	TRBD1	CASRTGESYTF	TGTGCCAGTCGGACAGGGGAGAGCTACACCTTC
NA	TRBV6-5	TRBJ1-1	NA	CASSPVGGGTEAFF	TGTGCCAGCAGTCCGGTAGGGGGTGGCACTGAAGCTTTCTTT
many	TRBV18	TRBJ1-1	NA	CASSPPIAGNTEAFF	TGTGCCAGCTCACCACCTATCGCAGGGAACACTGAAGCTTTCTTT
NA	TRBV28	TRBJ1-1	NA	CASTMGQNTEAFF	TGTGCCAGCACCATGGGGCAAAACACTGAAGCTTTCTTT
once	TRBV29-1	TRBJ1-5	NA	CSVEDFRDTKWAANQPQHF	TGCAGCGTTGAAGATTTCCGGGACACCAAATGGGCCGCAAATCAGCCCCAGCATTTT
once	TRBV5-1	TRBJ2-7	TRBD1	CASSAGTGLYEQYF	TGCGCCAGCAGCGCCGGGACAGGGCTTTACGAGCAGTACTTC
NA	TRBV5-1	TRBJ1-5	NA	CASSLGGGYSNQPQHF	TGCGCCAGCAGCTTGGGTGGCGGCTATAGCAATCAGCCCCAGCATTTT
NA	TRBV9	TRBJ1-4	NA	CASSVAAGVEKLFF	TGTGCCAGCAGCGTAGCGGCAGGGGTTGAAAAACTGTTTTTT
NA	TRBV5-8	TRBJ2-2	TRBD2	CASSFLGGGTGELFF	TGTGCCAGCAGCTTCTTAGGCGGGGGCACCGGGGAGCTGTTTTTT
NA	TRBV7-9	TRBJ1-1	NA	CASSLDQGSITEAFF	TGTGCCAGCAGCTTAGATCAGGGGTCGATCACTGAAGCTTTCTTT
NA	TRBV29-1	TRBJ2-1	NA	CSVAPTSYNEQFF	TGCAGCGTTGCCCCGACATCCTACAATGAGCAGTTCTTC
many	TRBV29-1	TRBJ2-7	TRBD1	CSVSGTGGFSYEQYF	TGCAGCGTTTCTGGGACAGGGGGCTTCTCCTACGAGCAGTACTTC
NA	TRBV6-5	TRBJ2-5	NA	CASSYSIQETQYF	TGTGCCAGCAGTTACTCGATCCAGGAGACCCAGTACTTC
NA	TRBV19	TRBJ2-7	TRBD1	CATRDRGAYEQYF	TGTGCCACCAGGGACAGGGGGGCCTACGAGCAGTACTTC
NA	TRBV2	TRBJ1-4	NA	CASHRERGEKLFF	TGTGCCAGCCACAGGGAGAGGGGTGAAAAACTGTTTTTT
NA	TRBV7-9	TRBJ2-1	NA	CASSQLRDFTVEQFF	TGTGCCAGCAGCCAACTGCGGGACTTTACGGTTGAGCAGTTCTTC
NA	TRBV7-8	TRBJ1-1	TRBD1	CASSKTGGLMNTEAFF	TGTGCCAGCAGCAAGACAGGGGGCCTAATGAACACTGAAGCTTTCTTT
NA	TRBV6-1	TRBJ1-1	NA	CASSEAHRGTEAFF	TGTGCCAGCAGTGAAGCGCATAGGGGCACTGAAGCTTTCTTT
NA	TRBV2	TRBJ2-7	NA	CASSDPHSSGSYEQYF	TGTGCCAGCAGTGATCCCCATTCAAGTGGCTCCTACGAGCAGTACTTC
NA	TRBV5-6	TRBJ2-6	NA	CASSPSGANVLTF	TGTGCCAGCAGCCCCTCTGGGGCCAACGTCCTGACTTTC
NA	TRBV19	TRBJ1-2	TRBD1	CASSIRGQGYYGYTF	TGTGCCAGTAGTATAAGGGGACAGGGGTACTATGGCTACACCTTC
NA	TRBV5-1	TRBJ2-2	TRBD1	CASSLDPTGVGELFF	TGCGCCAGCAGCTTGGACCCAACAGGGGTCGGGGAGCTGTTTTTT
few	TRBV5-1	TRBJ1-5	NA	CASSSRGGANQPQHF	TGCGCCAGCAGCTCCCGAGGAGGAGCCAATCAGCCCCAGCATTTT
many	TRBV7-2	TRBJ2-1	TRBD2	CASSLTSGGYEQFF	TGTGCCAGCAGCTTAACTAGCGGTGGCTATGAGCAGTTCTTC
NA	TRBV4-3	TRBJ2-2	NA	CASSQDIGPNRELFF	TGCGCCAGCAGCCAAGATATAGGGCCAAACAGGGAGCTGTTTTTT
NA	TRBV4-2	TRBJ2-1	NA	CASSQRGGGGGISEQFF	TGTGCCAGCAGCCAAAGGGGGGGCGGAGGCGGGATCAGTGAGCAGTTCTTC
NA	TRBV19	TRBJ1-1	NA	CASTIQAIPNTEAFF	TGTGCCAGTACTATACAGGCTATCCCGAACACTGAAGCTTTCTTT
NA	TRBV27	TRBJ2-3	NA	CASSLLASWGTDTQYF	TGTGCCAGCAGTTTATTGGCTAGCTGGGGCACAGATACGCAGTATTTT
NA	TRBV30	TRBJ2-5	NA	CAWSVRRFKETQYF	TGTGCCTGGAGTGTACGCAGGTTCAAAGAGACCCAGTACTTC
NA	TRBV6-5	TRBJ1-1	TRBD1	CASRTGPHTEAFF	TGTGCCAGCCGGACAGGCCCGCACACTGAAGCTTTCTTT
few	TRBV5-4	TRBJ1-2	TRBD1	CASSFGSGQGLYGYTF	TGTGCCAGCAGCTTTGGATCTGGACAGGGCTTATATGGCTACACCTTC
once	TRBV6-6	TRBJ2-5	NA	CASSPTGAVLETQYF	TGTGCCAGCAGTCCTACCGGGGCAGTTCTAGAGACCCAGTACTTC
NA	TRBV7-9	TRBJ1-4	TRBD1	CASSPTGRGEKLFF	TGTGCCAGCAGCCCGACAGGGAGGGGAGAAAAACTGTTTTTT
NA	TRBV28	TRBJ2-3	NA	CASSFLGQTTDTQYF	TGTGCCAGCAGTTTCCTCGGACAGACCACAGATACGCAGTATTTT
NA	TRBV2	TRBJ2-7	TRBD2	CASREPGLAAYEQYF	TGTGCCAGCAGGGAACCGGGACTAGCGGCCTACGAGCAGTACTTC
NA	TRBV5-1	TRBJ1-4	TRBD1	CASSFRDRGQSNEKLFF	TGCGCCAGCAGCTTCCGGGACAGGGGGCAATCTAATGAAAAACTGTTTTTT
NA	TRBV9	TRBJ2-2	TRBD2	CASSASGVPNTGELFF	TGTGCCAGCAGCGCTAGCGGGGTTCCGAACACCGGGGAGCTGTTTTTT
NA	TRBV7-3	TRBJ2-2	NA	CASSPSNTGELFF	TGTGCCAGCAGCCCCTCGAACACCGGGGAGCTGTTTTTT
NA	TRBV10-3	TRBJ2-7	TRBD2	CAISESSGSHEQYF	TGTGCCATCAGTGAATCTAGCGGGAGCCACGAGCAGTACTTC
few	TRBV7-8	TRBJ2-1	NA	CASSLGTNFDNEQFF	TGTGCCAGCAGCTTAGGGACGAACTTCGACAATGAGCAGTTCTTC
NA	TRBV2	TRBJ2-2	NA	CASSELGFNTGELFF	TGTGCCAGCAGTGAGCTGGGTTTTAACACCGGGGAGCTGTTTTTT
NA	TRBV7-9	TRBJ2-5	NA	CASGRVRETQYF	TGTGCCAGCGGCAGGGTTCGGGAGACCCAGTACTTC
once	TRBV25-1	TRBJ2-1	NA	CASSAGTNLRAYNEQFF	TGTGCCAGCAGTGCCGGGACCAACTTAAGAGCCTACAATGAGCAGTTCTTC
NA	TRBV9	TRBJ2-3	TRBD2	CASSPRTLAGTLKAQYF	TGTGCCAGCAGCCCCCGTACTCTAGCGGGAACTCTTAAGGCGCAGTATTTT